A single sample gave rise to the 10 T cell receptor beta chains below, sequenced in a study of T-cell reconstitution after alpha-beta-depleted transplantation in children. During its preparation, the TCRbeta library received unique molecular identifiers. Via MiXCR, TCRdb re-called the PCR reads, giving one row per CDR3 protein. The sample consists of 300,000 or so distinct CDR3 sequences, roughly 25% of them appearing once. Source: PBMCs, mostly from graft donor cells, taken 180 days after TCRalphabeta/CD19-depleted stem cell transplant. The receptors here all came from a male patient aged 5 to 17 who had a stem cell transplant for acute lymphoblastic leukemia, so the T cells may come from the graft donor.

The V gene is TRBV5-1, the J gene TRBJ2-1, with 11 nucleotides matching TRBD2. The junction had 14 bases not matched to a gene; V was cut back by 0 bases and J by 6 bases. Looked up from germline, CDR1 is SGHRS and CDR2 is YFSETQ. The CDR3 loop spans 19 amino acids. The CDR3 DNA is TGCGCCAGCAGCTTGGCCCGGGGGTTCGGACTAGCGGGCCCCAATGAGCAGTTCTTC. This sequence encodes CASSLARGFGLAGPNEQFF.

The V gene is TRBV20-1, the J gene TRBJ2-3; TRBD2 agrees at 9 bases. In germline, CDR1 is DFQATT, CDR2 SNEGSKA (reference sequence). The length of the CDR3 is 16 residues. The CDR3 DNA is TGCTGCGTCCGGGGGCAGAAGCGGGAGGCGAGGGATACGCAGTATTTT. Translating gives CCVRGQKREARDTQYF.

The chain links TRBV6-1 to TRBJ2-7, with D perhaps matching TRBD1 or TRBD2 (5 bases each). CDR3 size: 14 residues. Germline CDR1 reads MNHNS; CDR2 reads SASEGT. V dropped 4 bases and J dropped 4 bases, with 14 bases sitting between them. In DNA form, the CDR3 reads TGTGCCAGCAGTGCCCGGAAGGGGAGATACGAGCAGTACTTC. As protein: CASSARKGRYEQYF.

This clonotype came up a few times. The chain combines TRBV20-1 with TRBJ2-1; no firm D call. This CDR3 is built from 12 residues. Germline V gene data show CDR1 as DFQATT and CDR2 as SNEGSKA (reference sequence). V lost 3 bases and J 6 bases, leaving 9 bases between the germline ends. The CDR3 coding sequence is TGCAGTGCTAGCCGTCCTACCAATGAGCAGTTCTTC. Translated: CSASRPTNEQFF.

The genes are TRBV12-5 and TRBJ2-3; no reliable D call. V lost 1 base and J 2 bases, leaving 7 bases between the germline ends. This CDR3 comprises 14 residues. Looked up from germline, CDR1 is LGHNT and CDR2 is FRNRAP. In DNA, the CDR3 is TGTGCTAGTGGTTTGGACATATTCACAGATACGCAGTATTTT. This translates into CASGLDIFTDTQYF. Full variable domain (rest looked up from reference TRBV12-5 and TRBJ2-3): DARVTQTPRHKVTEMGQEVTMRCQPILGHNTVFWYRQTMMQGLELLAYFRNRAPLDDSGMPKDRFSAEMPDATLATLKIQPSEPRDSAVYFCASGLDIFTDTQYFGPGTRLTVL.

The sample holds a few counts of this clonotype. V and J are TRBV20-1 and TRBJ2-5, with a tentative D call TRBD2 (5 bases). Per germline, CDR1 DFQATT and CDR2 SNEGSKA (reference sequence). V was shortened by 6 bases and J by 1 base, with 12 bases between the two germline ends. The CDR3 spans 13 residues. The CDR3: CSAEVAFQETQYF. In DNA, the CDR3 is TGCAGTGCCGAGGTAGCGTTCCAAGAGACCCAGTACTTC.

The J gene is TRBJ2-3, the V gene TRBV6-5; tentative D call: TRBD1 (5 bases). Trimming removed 0 bases at V and 4 bases at J, with 11 bases between. This CDR3 has 15 amino acids. The V gene's germline CDR1 is MNHEY and CDR2 SVGAGI. The CDR3 loop reads CASSYSGHPSDTQYF. CDR3 in DNA: TGTGCCAGCAGTTACTCGGGGCATCCTTCAGATACGCAGTATTTT.

This chain connects TRBV12-3 or TRBV12-4 to TRBJ2-3, with TRBD2 identical over 15 bases. V trimming: 4 bases; J trimming: 5 bases; junction bases outside the gene matches: 7. The CDR3 is 17 amino acids. The CDR3 here is CASSSQKGLAGGDTQYF. The CDR3 DNA follows: TGTGCCAGCAGTTCCCAGAAGGGACTAGCGGGAGGAGATACGCAGTATTTT.

In its sample, this clonotype was seen a few times. The chain joins TRBV7-6 to TRBJ2-3, with TRBD1 matching over 10 bases. Germline CDR1 is SGHVS and CDR2 is FNYEAQ. With V trimmed by 4 bases and J by 4 bases, 2 bases remained unmatched. The CDR3 spans 14 residues. Here the CDR3 reads CASSSGTGADTQYF. The CDR3 coding sequence is TGTGCCAGCAGCTCAGGGACAGGGGCAGATACGCAGTATTTT.

The chain uses TRBV7-8 and TRBJ2-7; 9 bases agree with TRBD2. Germline V gene lookup returns CDR1 SGHVS and CDR2 FQNEAQ. The CDR3 runs to 18 residues. V dropped 4 bases and J dropped 2; count of bases not matched to a gene: 15. The CDR3 spells CASSSSPTYSGSTYEQYF. In nucleotides, the CDR3 is TGTGCCAGCAGCTCTTCACCCACATATAGCGGGAGTACCTACGAGCAGTACTTC.